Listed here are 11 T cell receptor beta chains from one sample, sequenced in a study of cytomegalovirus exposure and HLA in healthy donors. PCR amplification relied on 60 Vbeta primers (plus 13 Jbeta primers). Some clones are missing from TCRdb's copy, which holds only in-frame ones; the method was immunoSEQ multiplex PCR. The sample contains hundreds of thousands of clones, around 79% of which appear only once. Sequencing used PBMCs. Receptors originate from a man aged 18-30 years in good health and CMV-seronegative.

This CDR3 reads CASSLLAGGPDEQFF. CDR3 DNA sequence: TGTGCCAGCAGCTTACTAGCGGGGGGGCCCGATGAGCAGTTCTTC. This rearrangement joins TRBV7-6 to TRBJ2-1, with TRBD2 identical over 12 bases. CDR1 is SGHVS, CDR2 FNYEAQ, per germline. The CDR3 is 15 residues long. The J segment lost 8 bases and the V segment lost 2 bases, leaving 4 bases of the junction unmatched.

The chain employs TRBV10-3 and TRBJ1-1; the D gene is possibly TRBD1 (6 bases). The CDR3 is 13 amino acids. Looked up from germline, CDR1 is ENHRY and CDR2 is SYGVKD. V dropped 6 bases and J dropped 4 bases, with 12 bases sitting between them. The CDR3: CAISEQGSTEAFF. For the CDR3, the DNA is TGTGCCATCAGCGAACAGGGCAGCACTGAAGCTTTCTTT.

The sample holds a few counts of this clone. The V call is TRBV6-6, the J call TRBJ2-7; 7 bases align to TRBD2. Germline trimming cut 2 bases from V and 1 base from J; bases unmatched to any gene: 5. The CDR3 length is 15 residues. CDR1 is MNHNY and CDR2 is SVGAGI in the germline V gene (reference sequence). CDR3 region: CASSYMRELSYEQYF. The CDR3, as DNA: TGTGCCAGCAGTTACATGCGGGAGTTGTCCTACGAGCAGTACTTC.

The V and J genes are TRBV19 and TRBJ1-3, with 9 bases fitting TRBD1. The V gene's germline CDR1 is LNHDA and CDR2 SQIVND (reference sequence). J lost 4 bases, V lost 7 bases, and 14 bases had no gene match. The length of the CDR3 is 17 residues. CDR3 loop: CASKPQSGQGIGNTIYF. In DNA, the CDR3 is TGTGCCAGTAAACCTCAATCCGGACAGGGGATAGGAAACACCATATATTTT.

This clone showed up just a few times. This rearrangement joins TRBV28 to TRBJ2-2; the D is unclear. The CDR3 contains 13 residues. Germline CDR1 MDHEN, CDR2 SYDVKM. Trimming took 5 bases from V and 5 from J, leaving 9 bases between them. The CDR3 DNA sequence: TGTGCCAGCAGTCCTTATCGTACCGGGGAGCTGTTTTTT. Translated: CASSPYRTGELFF.

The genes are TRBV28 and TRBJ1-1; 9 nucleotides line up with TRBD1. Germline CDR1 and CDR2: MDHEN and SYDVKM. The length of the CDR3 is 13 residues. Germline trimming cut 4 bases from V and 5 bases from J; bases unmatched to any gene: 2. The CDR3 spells CASSWDRVTEAFF. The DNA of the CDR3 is TGTGCCAGCAGTTGGGACAGGGTAACTGAAGCTTTCTTT.

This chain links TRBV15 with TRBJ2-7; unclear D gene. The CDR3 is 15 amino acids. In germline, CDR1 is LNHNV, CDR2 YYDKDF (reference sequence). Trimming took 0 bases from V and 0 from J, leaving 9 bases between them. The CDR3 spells CATSRERPSSYEQYF. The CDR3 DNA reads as TGTGCCACCAGCAGAGAACGCCCGAGCTCCTACGAGCAGTACTTC.

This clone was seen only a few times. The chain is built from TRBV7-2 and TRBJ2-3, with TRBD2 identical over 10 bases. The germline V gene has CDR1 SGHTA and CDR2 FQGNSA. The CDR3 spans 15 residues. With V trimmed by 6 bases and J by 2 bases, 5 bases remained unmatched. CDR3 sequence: CASRRTSGNTDTQYF. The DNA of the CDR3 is TGTGCCAGCAGACGGACTAGCGGAAACACAGATACGCAGTATTTT.

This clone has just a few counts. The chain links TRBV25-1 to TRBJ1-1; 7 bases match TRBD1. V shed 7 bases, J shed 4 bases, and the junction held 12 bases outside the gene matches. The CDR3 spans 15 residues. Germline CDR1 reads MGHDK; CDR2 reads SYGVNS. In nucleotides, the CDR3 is TGTGCCAGCACCCAAAGAACGACAGGGAGCACTGAAGCTTTCTTT. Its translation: CASTQRTTGSTEAFF.

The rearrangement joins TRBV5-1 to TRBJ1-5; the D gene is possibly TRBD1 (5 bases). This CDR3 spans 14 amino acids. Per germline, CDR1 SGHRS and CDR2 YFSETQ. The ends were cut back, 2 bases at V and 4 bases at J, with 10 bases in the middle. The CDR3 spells CASSLGHTNQPQHF. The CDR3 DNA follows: TGCGCCAGCAGCTTAGGACATACGAATCAGCCCCAGCATTTT. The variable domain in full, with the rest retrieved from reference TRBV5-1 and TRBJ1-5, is KAGVTQTPRYLIKTRGQQVTLSCSPISGHRSVSWYQQTPGQGLQFLFEYFSETQRNKGNFPGRFSGRQFSNSRSEMNVSTLELGDSALYLCASSLGHTNQPQHFGDGTRLSIL.

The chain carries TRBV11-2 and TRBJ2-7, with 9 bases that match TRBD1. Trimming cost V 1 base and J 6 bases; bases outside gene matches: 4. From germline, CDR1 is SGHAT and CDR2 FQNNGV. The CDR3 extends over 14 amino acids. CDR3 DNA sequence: TGTGCCAGCAGCTTAGTTCAGGACAGGGGCGAGCAGTACTTC. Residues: CASSLVQDRGEQYF.